This passage covers 30 T cell receptor beta chains from one sample sequenced in a study of blood T cell repertoires in COVID-19. Clones were read by immunoSEQ multiplex PCR, and TCRdb kept only the in-frame ones, dropping some. The table has about 130,000 clones, roughly four fifths seen once. The source material was peripheral blood. All receptors come from a man aged 40-55 years with active or convalescent COVID-19.

The table lists this clone with a count of one. V and J are TRBV19 and TRBJ2-7; 7 nucleotides align to TRBD1. This CDR3 region has 15 residues. V gave up 6 bases and J gave up 4 bases; unmatched junction bases: 12. Germline V gene sequence: CDR1 LNHDA, CDR2 SQIVND (reference sequence). The CDR3 nucleotides are TGTGCCAGTAGCCCCCCCAAGGGACAGCTGTACGAGCAGTACTTC. This gives the protein CASSPPKGQLYEQYF.

The chain carries TRBV27 and TRBJ2-1; 8 nucleotides line up with TRBD1. With 4 bases clipped from V and 8 bases from J, the junction kept 13 bases outside the gene matches. In germline, CDR1 is MNHEY, CDR2 SMNVEV (reference sequence). The CDR3 length is 16 residues. The CDR3 sequence is CASSSPEDRVVDEQFF. The CDR3, as DNA: TGTGCCAGCAGTTCTCCAGAGGACAGGGTCGTCGATGAGCAGTTCTTC.

The CDR3 coding sequence is TGTGCCAGCAGCTTGAGCAGGGGAACAGATACGCAGTATTTT. Protein: CASSLSRGTDTQYF. This chain joins TRBV5-6 and TRBJ2-3; weak D call: TRBD1 (6 bases). V was shortened by 1 base and J by 3 bases, with 9 bases between the two germline ends. The germline V gene has CDR1 SGHDT and CDR2 YYEEEE. This CDR3 comprises 14 residues.

The J gene is TRBJ2-1, the V gene TRBV12-3 or TRBV12-4; D remains ambiguous. The V end lost 7 bases, the J end lost 3 bases, and 4 bases lay between the germline ends. The CDR3 runs to 11 residues. CDR3 region: CASTVYNEQFF. The CDR3 nucleotides are TGTGCCAGCACCGTCTACAATGAGCAGTTCTTC.

The CDR3 spells CASKVQGAANTEAFF. The CDR3 bases are TGTGCCAGCAAAGTACAGGGGGCGGCGAACACTGAAGCTTTCTTT. V gene TRBV6-5 combines with J gene TRBJ1-1; 9 bases line up with TRBD1. This CDR3 comprises 15 residues. V lost 7 bases and J lost 1; bases outside the gene matches: 7. Germline lookup yields CDR1 MNHEY and CDR2 SVGAGI.

The chain uses TRBV19 and TRBJ2-3; D perhaps matches TRBD2 (5 bases). V shed 3 bases and J shed 7 bases, with 11 bases lying between them. The CDR3 covers 13 residues. The V gene's germline CDR1 is LNHDA and CDR2 SQIVND (reference sequence). The CDR3 nucleotides read TGTGCCAGTAGTATCCCGGGGTCTTATACGCAGTATTTT. The encoded protein is CASSIPGSYTQYF. The complete variable domain, with remaining parts taken from reference TRBV19 and TRBJ2-3, reads DGGITQSPKYLFRKEGQNVTLSCEQNLNHDAMYWYRQDPGQGLRLIYYSQIVNDFQKGDIAEGYSVSREKKESFPLTVTSAQKNPTAFYLCASSIPGSYTQYFGPGTRLTVL.

This chain links TRBV9 with TRBJ2-3; TRBD1 agrees at 9 bases. Germline V gives CDR1 SGDLS, CDR2 YYNGEE. Germline trimming cut 0 bases from V and 2 bases from J; bases unmatched to any gene: 7. The CDR3 consists of 17 residues. CDR3 sequence (DNA): TGTGCCAGCAGCGTAGAAATCGGGGACAGGGCCACAGATACGCAGTATTTT. Translating it yields CASSVEIGDRATDTQYF.

V gene TRBV7-3 combines with J gene TRBJ2-1; 7 positions match TRBD2. With 2 bases clipped from V and 10 bases from J, the junction kept 5 bases outside the gene matches. The CDR3 loop spans 13 amino acids. Germline V CDR1 and CDR2: SGHTA, FQGTGA. DNA of the CDR3: TGTGCCAGCAGCTTAGAAGCGGGATGGGAGCAGTTCTTC. Its protein product is CASSLEAGWEQFF.

The chain carries TRBV6-1 and TRBJ1-5, with D unresolved. This CDR3 region has 17 residues. Germline V gene lookup returns CDR1 MNHNS and CDR2 SASEGT. The V end lost 2 bases, the J end lost 6 bases, and 20 bases lay between the germline ends. The DNA of the CDR3 is TGTGCCAGCAGTGAAACCCCCCGTGGGGAGCGGAGTCAGCCCCAGCATTTT. It yields the protein CASSETPRGERSQPQHF.

CDR3: CATRQGKDYGYTF. For the CDR3, the DNA is TGTGCCACCCGACAGGGGAAAGACTATGGCTACACCTTC. The chain combines TRBV5-4 with TRBJ1-2; 8 nucleotides align to TRBD1. The germline CDR1 and CDR2 sequences are SGHNT and YYREEE (reference sequence). This CDR3 region has 13 residues. With 9 bases clipped from V and 3 bases from J, the junction kept 7 bases outside the gene matches.

The chain employs TRBV5-6 and TRBJ2-3, with 13 bases aligning to TRBD2. V shed 5 bases and J 2 bases; nucleotides not matched to a gene: 2. Per germline, CDR1 SGHDT and CDR2 YYEEEE. This CDR3 is built from 15 residues. The CDR3, as DNA: TGTGCCAGCAGACTAGCGGGGGGGGACACAGATACGCAGTATTTT. Translation gives CASRLAGGDTDTQYF.

The chain carries TRBV5-6 and TRBJ1-4; D not resolved. CDR3 size: 15 residues. Germline V gives CDR1 SGHDT, CDR2 YYEEEE. V lost 1 base to trimming and J lost 4 bases, with 11 bases between them. Here the CDR3 DNA reads TGTGCCAGCAGCTTGCTCTCGGGTAATAATGAAAAACTGTTTTTT. Translated: CASSLLSGNNEKLFF.

The chain recombines TRBV10-3 with TRBJ2-7; D remains unclear. The V gene lost 0 bases and the J gene lost 2 bases, with 8 bases spanning the gap. CDR1 is ENHRY and CDR2 is SYGVKD in the germline V gene. The CDR3 length is 14 residues. For the CDR3, the DNA is TGTGCCATCAGTGAGTCCCCAGGAACCTACGAGCAGTACTTC. This sequence encodes CAISESPGTYEQYF.

The V and J genes are TRBV3-1 (or the pseudogene TRBV3-2) and TRBJ1-1, with D tentatively TRBD1 (5 bases). This CDR3 region has 13 residues. Germline V gives CDR1 LGHDT, CDR2 YNNKEL (reference sequence). Trimming took 4 bases from V and 1 from J, leaving 7 bases between them. For the CDR3, the DNA is TGTGCCAGCAGCCGAACAGGGAACACTGAAGCTTTCTTT. This encodes CASSRTGNTEAFF.

This clone has only a few counts. The genes are TRBV5-1 and TRBJ2-2; possibly TRBD1 for D (6 bases). The CDR3 consists of 13 residues. V was pared by 5 bases and J by 7 bases, with 12 bases between. Germline V gene lookup returns CDR1 SGHRS and CDR2 YFSETQ. The CDR3 DNA reads TGCGCCAGCAGGGACAGAGGCATCGGGGAGCTGTTTTTT. It translates to CASRDRGIGELFF.

The chain joins TRBV5-1 to TRBJ2-3; 11 positions agree with TRBD1. The V and J ends lost 4 bases and 2 bases, in that order; junction bases with no gene match: 6. This CDR3 is built from 16 residues. Germline values: CDR1 SGHRS, CDR2 YFSETQ. This CDR3 is CASSSRTGGNTDTQYF. DNA of the CDR3: TGCGCCAGCAGCAGCCGGACAGGGGGCAACACAGATACGCAGTATTTT.

J is TRBJ2-1 and V is TRBV5-1, with 8 bases lining up with TRBD1. Germline V lookup: CDR1 SGHRS, CDR2 YFSETQ. The CDR3 is made up of 16 amino acids. Trimming cost V 2 bases and J 5 bases; bases outside gene matches: 9. CDR3 protein: CASSLPGTGLDNEQFF. CDR3 nucleotide sequence: TGCGCCAGCAGCTTACCAGGGACAGGATTGGACAATGAGCAGTTCTTC.

This clone was counted between two and nine times. This sequence joins TRBV7-2 and TRBJ1-5; D remains unclear. Trimming removed 8 bases from V and 5 bases from J, with 10 bases in between. The CDR3 is made up of 12 amino acids. CDR1 and CDR2 (germline): SGHTA, FQGNSA. CDR3 in amino acids: CASGEDYQPQHF. CDR3 nucleotide sequence: TGTGCCAGCGGTGAGGACTATCAGCCCCAGCATTTT.

As DNA, the CDR3 is TGTGCCACCTCACTAGCGGGGGGTAGGTCCTACAATGAGCAGTTCTTC. Protein sequence: CATSLAGGRSYNEQFF. The chain recombines TRBV5-4 with TRBJ2-1; 12 bases fit TRBD2. CDR1 is SGHNT and CDR2 is YYREEE in the germline V gene (reference sequence). The CDR3 contains 16 residues. V lost 9 bases to trimming and J lost 1 base; unmatched junction nucleotides: 8.

The rearrangement joins TRBV4-3 to TRBJ2-2; 8 nucleotides match TRBD2. The trim removed 1 base at V and 0 bases at J, leaving 4 bases unmatched. The CDR3 totals 17 residues. Germline V gives CDR1 LGHNA, CDR2 YSLEER. The CDR3 DNA reads as TGCGCCAGCAGCCAAGGGGTAGCGGGACCGAACACCGGGGAGCTGTTTTTT. As protein: CASSQGVAGPNTGELFF.

This chain joins TRBV7-2 and TRBJ2-7; 7 nucleotides line up with TRBD2. The J segment lost 0 bases and the V segment lost 3 bases, leaving 5 bases of the junction unmatched. CDR1 is SGHTA and CDR2 is FQGNSA in the germline V gene. The CDR3 extends over 15 amino acids. The CDR3 region has the DNA TGTGCCAGCAGCTTCGCCGGGGGGAGCTCCTACGAGCAGTACTTC. It encodes CASSFAGGSSYEQYF. Using reference TRBV7-2 and TRBJ2-7 for the parts outside the CDR3, the full variable domain is GAGVSQSPSNKVTEKGKDVELRCDPISGHTALYWYRQSLGQGLEFLIYFQGNSAPDKSGLPSDRFSAERTGGSVSTLTIQRTQQEDSAVYLCASSFAGGSSYEQYFGPGTRLTVT.

This clone appeared a few times. In DNA, the CDR3 is TGTGCCAGCAGTAATTTACTAGCGGGGGGACCAGATACGCAGTATTTT. Its protein is CASSNLLAGGPDTQYF. This chain links TRBV6-4 with TRBJ2-3, with 12 bases fitting TRBD2. The V gene's germline CDR1 is MRHNA and CDR2 SNTAGT. J gave up 4 bases and V 5 bases, and 7 bases lay outside the gene matches. This CDR3 region has 16 residues.

Comments on this clone: A junction end diverges from the germline sequence, so it may reflect a read error. The gene calls are TRBV29-1 and TRBJ1-5, with D hard to call. Per germline, CDR1 SQVTM and CDR2 ANQGSEA. CDR3 size: 13 residues. CDR3 loop: CSVQDGSNQPQHF. The CDR3 region has the DNA TGCAGCGTTCAAGACGGGAGCAATCAGCCCCAGCATTTT.

CDR3: CASNRGMNTEAFF. In DNA, the CDR3 is TGTGCCAGCAACCGGGGAATGAACACTGAAGCTTTCTTT. The V call is TRBV6-5, the J call TRBJ1-1; D is unclear. Trimming removed 7 bases at V and 0 bases at J, with 9 bases between. This CDR3 region has 13 residues. Germline V lookup: CDR1 MNHEY, CDR2 SVGAGI.

J is TRBJ1-1 and V is TRBV11-2, with 7 bases fitting TRBD1. This CDR3 spans 15 amino acids. The germline V gene has CDR1 SGHAT and CDR2 FQNNGV. Germline trimming cut 0 bases from V and 6 bases from J; bases unmatched to any gene: 7. CDR3 nucleotides: TGTGCCAGCAGCTTAGAAGGGGGCGGAGGGGCTGAAGCTTTCTTT. Protein product: CASSLEGGGGAEAFF.

Written as DNA, the CDR3 is TGTGCCAGCAGCTCCCCCGACACAGGTTCCCCCTATGGCTACACCTTC. Its protein is CASSSPDTGSPYGYTF. The V gene is TRBV7-9, the J gene TRBJ1-2; a possible D gene is TRBD1 (5 bases). The V gene's germline CDR1 is SEHNR and CDR2 FQNEAQ (reference sequence). This CDR3 region has 16 residues. V lost 4 bases and J lost 4, with 19 bases in between.

The J gene is TRBJ2-2, the V gene TRBV5-4, with a possible D match to TRBD2 (5 bases). Germline V CDR1 and CDR2: SGHNT, YYREEE (reference sequence). The CDR3 contains 16 residues. Between the trimmed V and J ends, which lost 0 bases and 5 bases, there was a span of 14 bases. CDR3 amino acids: CASSLASPPGTGELFF. Written as DNA, the CDR3 is TGTGCCAGCAGCTTGGCCTCGCCCCCGGGGACCGGGGAGCTGTTTTTT.

This chain uses TRBV9 with TRBJ2-3; TRBD2 matches 10 bases. Germline V lookup: CDR1 SGDLS, CDR2 YYNGEE. Losses at the gene ends were 2 bases for V and 1 base for J; bases not matched to a gene: 7. The CDR3 sequence is 17 residues long. Here the CDR3 DNA reads TGTGCCAGCAGCGTTCATTTAGCGGGGGGTCGCACAGATACGCAGTATTTT. Amino acid sequence: CASSVHLAGGRTDTQYF.

The V gene is TRBV7-2, the J gene TRBJ2-5; 9 nucleotides agree with TRBD1. CDR3 length: 14 residues. Germline CDR1 reads SGHTA; CDR2 reads FQGNSA. The J segment lost 6 bases and the V segment lost 5 bases, leaving 7 bases of the junction unmatched. CDR3 sequence reads: CASSQGQGPKTQYF. In DNA form, the CDR3 reads TGTGCCAGCAGCCAAGGACAGGGGCCCAAGACCCAGTACTTC.

The chain is built from TRBV12-3 or TRBV12-4 and TRBJ2-7; 7 positions agree with TRBD1. J lost 4 bases, V lost 5 bases, and 5 bases had no gene match. The length of the CDR3 is 13 residues. CDR3 region: CASSVGQEYEQYF. CDR3 bases: TGTGCCAGCAGTGTCGGACAGGAGTACGAGCAGTACTTC.